What follows is one TCR beta chain and its context. Data came from immunoSEQ multiplex PCR; TCRdb stores just in-frame clones and leaves some out. The sample gives over 140,000 clones, around 90% of which show up once; more than 5% is in the top ten. This entry comes from a study of T cell responses to AZD1222 COVID-19 vaccine. The CDR3 has 15 amino acids. Between the trimmed V and J ends, which lost 3 bases and 5 bases, there was a span of 15 bases. The germline V gene has CDR1 MNHEY and CDR2 SMNVEV (reference sequence). Material: peripheral blood, obtained on day 0 of AZD1222 vaccination. The chain links TRBV27 to TRBJ2-3, with D unresolved. The sequence was obtained from an adult in good health. CDR3 in amino acids: CASSFSATTKDTQYF. CDR3 DNA sequence: TGTGCCAGCAGTTTCTCAGCTACTACTAAAGATACGCAGTATTTT.